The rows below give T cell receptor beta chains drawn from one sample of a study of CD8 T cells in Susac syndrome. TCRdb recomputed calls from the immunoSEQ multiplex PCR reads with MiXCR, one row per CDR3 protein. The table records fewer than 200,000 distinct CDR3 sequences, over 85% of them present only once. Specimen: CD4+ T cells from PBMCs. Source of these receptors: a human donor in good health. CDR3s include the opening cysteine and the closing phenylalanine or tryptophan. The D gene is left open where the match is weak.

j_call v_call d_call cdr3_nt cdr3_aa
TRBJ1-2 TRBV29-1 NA TGCAGCGTTAACGGGAACTATGGCTACACCTTC CSVNGNYGYTF
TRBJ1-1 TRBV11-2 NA TGTGCCAGCAGCTCCGTGGGTGCCAGCGAAGCTTTCTTT CASSSVGASEAFF
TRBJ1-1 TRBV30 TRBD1 TGTGCCTGGACAAAAGGGGGCGCCGGTGAAGCTTTCTTT CAWTKGGAGEAFF
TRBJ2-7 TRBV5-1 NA TGCGCCAGCAGCTTGGGAGCAGGGAACTACGAGCAGTACTTC CASSLGAGNYEQYF
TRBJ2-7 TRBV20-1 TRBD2 TGCAGTGCTAGAGATCTGTCGGCGGGAGATGAGCAGTACTTC CSARDLSAGDEQYF
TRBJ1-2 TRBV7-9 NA TGTGCCAGCAGCTTCGTGGGGGCAGACTATGGCTACACCTTC CASSFVGADYGYTF
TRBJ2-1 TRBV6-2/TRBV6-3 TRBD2 TGTGCCAGCAACCAACCTAGCGGGAGACACCATGAGCAGTTCTTC CASNQPSGRHHEQFF
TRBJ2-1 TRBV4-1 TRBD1 TGCGCCAGCAGCGGACAGGGCAGGGTATACAATGAGCAGTTCTTC CASSGQGRVYNEQFF
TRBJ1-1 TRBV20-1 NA TGCAGTGCTAGAGATAGCTTAAGGACTGCGAACACTGAAGCTTTCTTT CSARDSLRTANTEAFF
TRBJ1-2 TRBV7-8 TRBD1 TGTGCCAGCAGCTTAGTAATCGGGACAGCTAACTATGGCTACACCTTC CASSLVIGTANYGYTF